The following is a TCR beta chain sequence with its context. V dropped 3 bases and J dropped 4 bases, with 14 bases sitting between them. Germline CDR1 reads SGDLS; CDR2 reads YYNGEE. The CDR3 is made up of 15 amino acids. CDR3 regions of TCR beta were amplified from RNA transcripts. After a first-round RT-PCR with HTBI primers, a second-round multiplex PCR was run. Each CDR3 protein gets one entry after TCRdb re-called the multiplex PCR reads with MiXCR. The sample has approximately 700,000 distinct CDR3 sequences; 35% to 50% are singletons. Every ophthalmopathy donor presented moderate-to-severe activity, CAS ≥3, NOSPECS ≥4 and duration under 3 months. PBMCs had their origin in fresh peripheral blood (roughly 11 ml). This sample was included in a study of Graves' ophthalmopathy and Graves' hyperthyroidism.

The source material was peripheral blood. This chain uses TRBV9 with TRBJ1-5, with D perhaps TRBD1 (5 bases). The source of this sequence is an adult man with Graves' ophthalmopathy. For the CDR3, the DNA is TGTGCCAGCAGCGGGACAAGCCTACTAAATCAGCCCCAGCATTTT. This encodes CASSGTSLLNQPQHF.